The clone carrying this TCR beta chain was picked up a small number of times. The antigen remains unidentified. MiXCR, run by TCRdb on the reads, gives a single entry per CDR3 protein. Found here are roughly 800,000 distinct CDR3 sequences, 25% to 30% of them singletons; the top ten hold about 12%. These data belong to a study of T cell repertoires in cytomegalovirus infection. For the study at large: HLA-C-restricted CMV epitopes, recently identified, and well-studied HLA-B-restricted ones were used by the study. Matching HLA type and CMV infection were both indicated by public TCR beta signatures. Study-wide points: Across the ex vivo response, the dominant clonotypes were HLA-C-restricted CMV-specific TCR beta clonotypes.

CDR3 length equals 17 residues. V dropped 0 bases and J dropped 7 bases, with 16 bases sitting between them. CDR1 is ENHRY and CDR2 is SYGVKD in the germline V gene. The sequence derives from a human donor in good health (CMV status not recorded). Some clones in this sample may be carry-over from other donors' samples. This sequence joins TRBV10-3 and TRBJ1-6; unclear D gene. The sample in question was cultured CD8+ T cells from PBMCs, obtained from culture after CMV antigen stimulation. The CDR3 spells CAISESGDFAGNSPLHF. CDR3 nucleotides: TGTGCCATCAGTGAGTCAGGAGACTTCGCGGGGAATTCACCCCTCCACTTT.